This T cell receptor (beta chain) emerged from a study of blood T cell repertoires in COVID-19. CDR1 and CDR2 (germline): ENHRY, SYGVKD. CDR3 length: 15 residues. V trimming: 8 bases; J trimming: 9 bases; junction bases outside the gene matches: 12. Method: immunoSEQ multiplex PCR; TCRdb's copy keeps in-frame clones and lacks some. The sample includes a few hundred thousand clones, approximately 90% of them seen just once. This clonotype was obtained from a woman between 40 and 55 years old who had recovered from COVID-19. This chain uses TRBV10-3 with TRBJ2-1, with 11 bases fitting TRBD1. Material: PBMCs or T cells enriched from blood (not recorded which). The CDR3 reads CAIAGGTGGSSEQFF. The DNA for the CDR3 is TGTGCCATCGCCGGCGGGACAGGGGGATCCAGTGAGCAGTTCTTC.